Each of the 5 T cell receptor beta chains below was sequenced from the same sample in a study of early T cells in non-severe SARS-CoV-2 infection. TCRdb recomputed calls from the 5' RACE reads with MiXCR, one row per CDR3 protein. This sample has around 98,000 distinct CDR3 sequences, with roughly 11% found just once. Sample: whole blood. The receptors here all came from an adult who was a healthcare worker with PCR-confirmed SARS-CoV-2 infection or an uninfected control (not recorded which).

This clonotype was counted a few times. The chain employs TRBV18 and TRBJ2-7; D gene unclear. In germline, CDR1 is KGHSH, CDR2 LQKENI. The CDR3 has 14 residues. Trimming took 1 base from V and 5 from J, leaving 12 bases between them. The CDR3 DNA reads TGTGCCAGCTCACCACAGAAGGGTACGCACGAGCAGTACTTC. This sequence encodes CASSPQKGTHEQYF.

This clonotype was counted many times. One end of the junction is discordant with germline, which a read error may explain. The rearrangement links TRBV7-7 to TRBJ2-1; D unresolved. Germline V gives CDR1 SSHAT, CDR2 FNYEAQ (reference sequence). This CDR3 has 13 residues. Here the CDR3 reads CASSLFESYEQFF. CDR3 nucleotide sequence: TGTGCTAGCAGCTTATTTGAGTCCTATGAGCAGTTCTTC.

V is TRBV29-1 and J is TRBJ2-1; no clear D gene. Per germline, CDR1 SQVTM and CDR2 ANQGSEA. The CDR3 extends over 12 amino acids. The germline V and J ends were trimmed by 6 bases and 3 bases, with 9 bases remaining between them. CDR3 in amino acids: CSVSRGYNEQFF. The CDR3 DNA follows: TGCAGCGTGTCCCGTGGCTACAATGAGCAGTTCTTC.

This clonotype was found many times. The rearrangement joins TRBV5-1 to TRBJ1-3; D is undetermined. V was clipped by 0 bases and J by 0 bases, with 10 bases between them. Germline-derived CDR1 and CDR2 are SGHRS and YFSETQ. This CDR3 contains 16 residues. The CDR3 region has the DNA TGCGCCAGCAGCTTGGCCTTCGGGAGCTCTGGAAACACCATATATTTT. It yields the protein CASSLAFGSSGNTIYF.

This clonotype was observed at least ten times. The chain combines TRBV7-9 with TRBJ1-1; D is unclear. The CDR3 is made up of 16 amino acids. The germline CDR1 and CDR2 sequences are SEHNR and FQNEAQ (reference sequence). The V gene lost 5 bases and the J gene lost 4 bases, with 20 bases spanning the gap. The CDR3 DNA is TGTGCCAGCAGCAACTTAGGGCTGGGTTCGGGCACTGAAGCTTTCTTT. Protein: CASSNLGLGSGTEAFF.